The clone carrying this T cell receptor (beta chain) was seen more than once but under ten times. Its antigen remains unknown. This sample's treatment: oral pan-JAK inhibitor, 5-10 mg twice daily. The germline V gene has CDR1 SEHNR and CDR2 FQNEAQ (reference sequence). The CDR3 length is 16 residues. V was clipped by 5 bases and J by 7 bases; unmatched bases: 16. These data originate in a study of CD8+ T cells in alopecia areata. Turning to the study itself: Each day, treated patients took oral tofacitinib twice, at 5 to 10 mg per dose. Dosing spanned 6 to 18 months on tofacitinib, then 6 months off drug. Overall study results and limits: Scalp samples also yield sequences of resident alphabeta T cells from normal skin. Scalp clonality decreased significantly with tofacitinib, and so did expanded CD8+ clones among the top 100.

It was cDNA, reverse transcribed from extracted RNA, that served as the sequencing template. Using immunoSEQ multiplex PCR, the repertoire was profiled, and TCRdb retains in-frame clones only, with some absent. The sample records about 100,000 clones, roughly 46% being singletons. The sample consisted of CD8+ T cells sorted from blood, taken at week 24, from a patient treated with tofacitinib. The chain has TRBV7-9 and TRBJ2-5; 7 bases match TRBD1. The sequence was collected from a human donor with alopecia areata. The DNA of the CDR3 is TGTGCCAGCAGCCCTGAGACAGGGCGGGTAGAGGCGACCCAGTACTTC. This translates into CASSPETGRVEATQYF.